This T cell receptor beta chain is drawn from a study of regulatory T cells in long-lasting Graves disease (dated by TCRdb to the early 2020s). As for the study more broadly: In the newly diagnosed Graves' disease group, patients had been taking antithyroid drugs for less than 3 months. The study was registered as a clinical trial and conducted in China. Patients with persistent Graves' disease were compared with patients with newly diagnosed Graves' disease using TCR sequencing and RNA sequencing of peripheral blood. TCR sequencing covered 13 persistent and 20 or so newly diagnosed Graves' disease patients, 33 samples in total. What the authors observed across the whole study: Compared with newly diagnosed patients, patients with persistent Graves' disease had lower TCR Shannon entropy and fewer highly expanded clones, which suggests clonal expansion. The authors noted that the small sample size was a limitation that may lower accuracy. Peripheral blood alone was examined, since thyroid tissue, which constituted the primary lesion, could not be accessed. Patients with persistent disease shared more public clonotypes (around 2,500) than newly diagnosed patients did (around 980). Sequencing and analysis were limited to the TCR beta chain.

Explained via the paper, the time point label denotes: newly diagnosed GD, antithyroid drugs for less than 3 months. For both TCR sequencing and RNA sequencing, RNA was extracted from PBMCs in TRIzol. The diagnosis of Graves' disease followed American Thyroid Association guidelines. The patients came from an endocrinology department in Xi'an, China. Each patient gave about 10 milliliters of peripheral blood, collected in an EDTA anticoagulant tube. Ficoll Paque Plus density gradient separation was used to isolate PBMCs, and no further T cell sorting was done. RNA quality was checked with an Agilent 2100 Bioanalyzer and agarose gel, and concentration with a NanoDrop 2000. This clonotype occurred many times. Its antigen remains unidentified. One end of the junction fails to match germline, which may point to a read error. Library generation was performed with multiplex PCR. Data came from an Illumina HiSeq 4000. iRepertoire HTBI primers and Arm-PCR amplification of CDR3 regions were used to construct TCR beta libraries. Before sequencing, the PCR products went through gel purification. On the authors' methods: Gene usage analysis of CDR3 amino acid clonotypes used the 62 TRBV and fewer than 15 TRBJ segments found across samples. Filtered high-quality paired reads were merged into contigs using COPE and FqMerger. BLAST was used to align contigs to the IMGT TRBV, TRBD and TRBJ reference genes, and CDR3 was defined following IMGT. Highly expanded clones were defined as clonotypes with a frequency above 0.1%. Shannon entropy was used to measure repertoire diversity, and the Gini coefficient was used to measure V-J evenness. A clonotype found in more than one individual was treated as public. In TCRdb, the public reads were trimmed at Q25 with fastp and aligned with MiXCR, with productive beta chains retained. Each record represents a unique CDR3 protein, reported with the most common genes and DNA among its rows. The V and J calls come from TCRdb's annotation, not from the publication. The sample contains under 700,000 distinct CDR3 sequences, about 16% of them found a single time. Of the sample, more than 20% falls within the top ten clones.

The data were also submitted as part of a second study, on T cells in Graves' hyperthyroidism and ophthalmopathy. Looking at the second paper: Stable Graves' hyperthyroidism was defined as the absence of progression to ophthalmopathy over 18 months of follow-up. Hyperthyroidism patients were newly diagnosed, had a disease duration of under 2 months, and were aged 18 to 65 years. Any patient with an uncontrolled infection, another autoimmune disease, pregnancy or lactation was excluded. Diagnoses relied on clinical symptoms, serum thyroxine and TRAb, thyroid ultrasound and orbital computed tomography. A first-round RT-PCR of the TCR CDR3 used the HTBI primer set with the Qiagen OneStep RT-PCR kit. Blood samples also contained most of the expanded thyroid clonotypes (frequency above 0.001), which suggests that blood repertoires may reflect thyroid immune responses. In cross-validation, a model built on a 13 V-J signature told ophthalmopathy apart from stable hyperthyroidism with 87.88% sensitivity and roughly 83% specificity, and in testing the same model reached 80%/75%. In validation, the model predicted progression to ophthalmopathy with roughly 66% sensitivity and 72.22% specificity, a median of about 6.7 months before onset. To identify distinguishing TCR V-J signatures, a discovery cohort of 95 to 100 patients was used, comprising 40 to 45 with Graves' ophthalmopathy and approximately 57 with stable Graves' hyperthyroidism. An independent validation cohort of under 20 hyperthyroidism patients and 17 patients who later progressed to ophthalmopathy tested prospective prediction of ophthalmopathy. For training and testing, the 100 patients in the discovery cohort were randomly divided in a 7:3 ratio. In more than five Graves' hyperthyroidism patients, the study also compared T-cell repertoires from thyroid tissue with T-cell repertoires from blood. Once sampling was done, hyperthyroidism patients were given methimazole at a starting dose of 30 mg daily, whereas ophthalmopathy patients were given high-dose intravenous methylprednisolone. Libraries were constructed in a second round of multiplex PCR, after which size selection and purification were performed. Sequencing of the libraries was done on an Illumina HiSeq2000 using paired-end 100 bp reads. Raw data were processed with SOAPnuke, discarding reads with adapters, uncalled bases, mean Phred below 15, or no exact constant-primer or identifier match. COPE v1.2.5 was used to merge high-quality paired reads, and clonotypes were defined as unique nucleotide sequences. Clonotypes were aligned to IMGT TRBV, TRBD and TRBJ reference segments using MiTCR v1.1. Only V-J combinations with frequency above 0.0001, covering about 99% of repertoires, were analysed. The TCS score was defined as the ratio of F50 (clonal expansion) to E x V (chaos), calculated using BLOSUM62-based TCRdist between CDR3 peptides within each V-J. Welch's t-statistics and random forest reduced around 550 V-J features to 10 to 15, which were used in a naive Bayes classifier (R e1071). Sample size was not statistically predetermined, and blinding of investigators to group allocation was not performed. The paper reports TCR Vbeta CDR3 sequencing of some 140 peripheral blood samples: approximately 43 ophthalmopathy, under 80 hyperthyroidism and around 17 progressor patients.

This receptor was obtained from a woman aged 35-60 years with Graves disease. Donor details come from another sample of the same person, matched by shared clones. Specimen: peripheral blood mononuclear cells (PBMCs), collected at new diagnosis, from a patient treated with antithyroid drugs.

The DNA is as follows: TGTGCCAGTAGTATGTTCGGCGGCTACGATGAGCAGTTCTTC. Translated, this is CASSMFGGYDEQFF. The rearranged chain carries TRBV19 and TRBJ2-1; there is no confident call for the D gene. The germline V gene (reference sequence) yields LNHDA for CDR1 and SQIVND for CDR2. Measured from the cysteine to the phenylalanine, the CDR3 is 14 residues long. Solely the CDR3 DNA is kept, with 42 bases framed from the first base.